Sequencing of this TCR beta chain was carried out in a study of graft-versus-host responses after intestinal transplantation. On the study more broadly: Multivisceral, liver-intestinal, or isolated intestinal grafts were transplanted into recipients. Every one of the recipients received anti-thymocyte globulin induction and afterwards took tacrolimus and steroids for about 3 years. Study conclusions and caveats: There were GvH clones found in recipient marrow, and some of them appeared first in ileum or blood.

Per germline, CDR1 SGDLS and CDR2 YYNGEE. This CDR3 contains 15 residues. V was cut by 4 bases and J by 4 bases, with 15 bases left in between. To note about this clone: The antigen is unknown.

Clones were sequenced by immunoSEQ multiplex PCR, and TCRdb holds only the in-frame ones, with some missing. The sample lists tens of thousands of clones, less than 90% occurring once. V gene TRBV9 combines with J gene TRBJ1-3; D remains unclear. The sequence was obtained from a human patient who received an intestinal transplant, so some T cells may come from the graft donor. The sample consisted of PBMCs, taken 27 to 29 days after intestinal transplant. CDR3 in DNA: TGTGCCAGCAGCCCCATCGGGAAGGGAGGAAACACCATATATTTT. As protein: CASSPIGKGGNTIYF.